The 22 T cell receptor beta chains below were found in one sample sequenced in a study of T-cell memory formation after mild COVID-19. A single record per CDR3 protein comes from TCRdb applying MiXCR to the 5' RACE reads. This table has 250,000 to 300,000 distinct CDR3 sequences, less than 9.5% appearing once. What was sequenced was PBMCs or a T cell subset sorted from them (not recorded which). These receptors were obtained from a man aged 18-30 years who had mild COVID-19 (a few samples of this study predate the infection). Cell type and time point are not known.

The chain couples TRBV11-2 to TRBJ2-1; a possible D gene is TRBD1 (6 bases). Germline V gene sequence: CDR1 SGHAT, CDR2 FQNNGV. This CDR3 is 18 amino acids long. Between the trimmed V and J ends, which lost 0 bases and 4 bases, there was a span of 19 bases. The DNA for the CDR3 is TGTGCCAGCAGCTTAGATGCAACAGGGTTGTTCCCATACAATGAGCAGTTCTTC. This sequence encodes CASSLDATGLFPYNEQFF.

CDR3 sequence (DNA): TGCGCCAGCACTTCCGGGACAGATTGTTACGAGCAGTACTTC. Translation: CASTSGTDCYEQYF. The rearrangement uses TRBV10-1 and TRBJ2-7; 7 bases match TRBD1. The CDR3 loop spans 14 amino acids. The germline V gene encodes CDR1 WNHNN and CDR2 SYGVQD (reference sequence). Trimming cost V 7 bases and J 4 bases; bases outside gene matches: 10.

DNA for the CDR3: TGCAGTGCTAGTGCAGCGGGGCGCGCGAGAGCCGGGGAGCTGTTTTTT. Amino acids: CSASAAGRARAGELFF. The chain uses TRBV20-1 and TRBJ2-2; 7 bases match TRBD2. V lost 3 bases and J lost 6; bases outside the gene matches: 13. CDR1 DFQATT and CDR2 SNEGSKA come from the germline V gene (reference sequence). The CDR3 covers 16 residues.

This clonotype was seen repeatedly, ten times or more. The CDR3 loop is CAWSEPWEYRVEQYF. The CDR3 DNA follows: TGTGCCTGGAGTGAGCCTTGGGAGTACAGAGTCGAGCAGTACTTC. The rearrangement links TRBV30 to TRBJ2-7, with a weak D call TRBD2 (5 bases). V lost 1 base and J 6 bases, leaving 19 bases between the germline ends. CDR1 and CDR2 from the germline V gene are GTSNPN and SVGIG (reference sequence). This CDR3 comprises 15 residues.

This clonotype was observed a handful of times. V usage is TRBV20-1 and J usage is TRBJ2-7, with D maybe TRBD2 (5 bases). Germline CDR1 is DFQATT and CDR2 is SNEGSKA (reference sequence). V was pared by 1 base and J by 2 bases, with 12 bases between. The CDR3 has 14 residues. The CDR3 region is CSARGRDNTYEQYV. The CDR3 bases are TGCAGTGCTAGAGGCCGGGATAACACCTACGAGCAGTACGTC.

The chain links TRBV5-1 to TRBJ2-1, with 10 bases that match TRBD2. Germline CDR1 reads SGHRS; CDR2 reads YFSETQ. After removal of 4 bases from V and 4 bases from J, the junction contained 5 bases not matched to a gene. CDR3 length: 15 amino acids. The CDR3 DNA follows: TGCGCCAGCAGCCCTGTAGCGGGGGGTTACAATGAGCAGTTCTTC. Its translation is CASSPVAGGYNEQFF. The full variable domain, rest sourced from reference TRBV5-1 and TRBJ2-1, is KAGVTQTPRYLIKTRGQQVTLSCSPISGHRSVSWYQQTPGQGLQFLFEYFSETQRNKGNFPGRFSGRQFSNSRSEMNVSTLELGDSALYLCASSPVAGGYNEQFFGPGTRLTVL.

There are a few counts of this clonotype. The chain combines TRBV19 with TRBJ2-5; D not resolved. The CDR3 runs 13 residues. Between the trimmed V and J ends, which lost 3 bases and 1 base, there was a span of 6 bases. Looked up from germline, CDR1 is LNHDA and CDR2 is SQIVND (reference sequence). The CDR3, as DNA: TGTGCCAGTAGTATCCAGGCCCAAGAGACCCAGTACTTC. Amino acids: CASSIQAQETQYF.

The chain is built from TRBV11-2 and TRBJ2-5, with 7 positions matching TRBD1. Germline CDR1 is SGHAT and CDR2 is FQNNGV. V was clipped by 2 bases and J by 1 base; unmatched bases: 7. The CDR3 runs 16 residues. CDR3 nucleotide sequence: TGTGCCAGCAGCTTATCGTCAGGGGGTGTCCAAGAGACCCAGTACTTC. This translates into CASSLSSGGVQETQYF.

This clonotype was found a few times. The chain links TRBV7-2 to TRBJ1-1; 10 bases are shared with TRBD1. V lost 7 bases and J lost 5; bases outside the gene matches: 7. Germline lookup yields CDR1 SGHTA and CDR2 FQGNSA. The length of the CDR3 is 14 residues. CDR3 region: CASIRDRGRTEAFF. The CDR3, as DNA: TGTGCCAGCATCCGGGACAGGGGAAGAACTGAAGCTTTCTTT.

This sequence joins TRBV29-1 and TRBJ1-2, with D possibly matching TRBD1 (6 bases). There are 12 residues in the CDR3. Deletions cut 5 bases from V and 8 bases from J, with 15 bases between. Looked up from germline, CDR1 is SQVTM and CDR2 is ANQGSEA. This CDR3 is CSVRDEGGGYTF. The CDR3 DNA sequence: TGCAGCGTTCGTGACGAGGGGGGAGGCTACACCTTC. The whole variable domain, filled in from reference TRBV29-1 and TRBJ1-2, reads SAVISQKPSRDICQRGTSLTIQCQVDSQVTMMFWYRQQPGQSLTLIATANQGSEATYESGFVIDKFPISRPNLTFSTLTVSNMSPEDSSIYLCSVRDEGGGYTFGSGTRLTVV.

The chain links TRBV11-3 to TRBJ2-1, with 8 bases aligning to TRBD2. The CDR3 has 17 amino acids. The ends lost 1 base at V and 4 bases at J; junction bases unmatched: 9. Germline-derived CDR1 and CDR2 are SGHNT and YENEEA. CDR3 region: CASSLVTAGDGYNEQFF. CDR3 sequence (DNA): TGTGCCAGCAGCTTAGTTACAGCGGGGGATGGTTACAATGAGCAGTTCTTC.

This clonotype was counted between two and nine times. This chain links TRBV15 with TRBJ2-1; D is possibly TRBD2 (6 bases). V lost 1 base to trimming and J lost 5 bases, with 15 bases between them. Per germline, CDR1 LNHNV and CDR2 YYDKDF (reference sequence). This CDR3 comprises 16 residues. Here the CDR3 reads CATSRAGSSGHNEQFF. The DNA of the CDR3 is TGTGCCACCAGCAGAGCGGGGAGTAGCGGACACAATGAGCAGTTCTTC.

This rearrangement joins TRBV5-1 to TRBJ2-6; D is unclear. Germline V gives CDR1 SGHRS, CDR2 YFSETQ. V was clipped by 7 bases and J by 0 bases, with 8 bases between them. The CDR3 is 14 residues long. This CDR3 is CASGSGSGANVLTF. Here the CDR3 DNA reads TGCGCCAGCGGGTCCGGCTCTGGGGCCAACGTCCTGACTTTC.

Only a few counts were recorded for this clonotype. The chain recombines TRBV7-3 with TRBJ2-5, with D perhaps TRBD1 or TRBD2 (5 bases each). This CDR3 is 16 amino acids long. Looked up from germline, CDR1 is SGHTA and CDR2 is FQGTGA. V was clipped by 5 bases and J by 4 bases, with 20 bases between them. The CDR3 nucleotides read TGTGCCAGCAGCGCAAAAGGTCGAGGGGTTGGAGAGACCCAGTACTTC. This gives the protein CASSAKGRGVGETQYF.

The V call is TRBV6-2 or TRBV6-3, the J call TRBJ2-7; TRBD2 might be the D (5 bases). This CDR3 region has 14 residues. The V and J ends lost 4 bases and 6 bases respectively, with 16 bases between them. The V gene's germline CDR1 is MNHEY and CDR2 SVGEGT. The CDR3 region is CASSLKAIGGEQYF. The CDR3 region has the DNA TGTGCCAGCAGTTTGAAGGCCATAGGAGGCGAGCAGTACTTC.

The J gene is TRBJ1-5, the V gene TRBV28; D possibly corresponds to TRBD1 (5 bases). V was shortened by 7 bases and J by 7 bases, with 17 bases between the two germline ends. Germline V gives CDR1 MDHEN, CDR2 SYDVKM. CDR3 size: 14 residues. The CDR3 loop reads CASIAAGRGQPQHF. In DNA form, the CDR3 reads TGTGCCAGCATTGCGGCAGGTCGGGGGCAGCCCCAGCATTTT.

This clonotype was seen a few times. J is TRBJ1-5 and V is TRBV4-1; no clear D gene. The CDR3 has 15 residues. Trimming left V 4 bases short and J 4 bases short, with 14 bases between. Germline V CDR1 and CDR2: MGHRA, YSYEKL. As DNA, the CDR3 is TGCGCCAGCAGCCTTGATCAAGGGTCAAATCAGCCCCAGCATTTT. Its protein product is CASSLDQGSNQPQHF.

The chain uses TRBV2 and TRBJ1-2; maybe TRBD1 (5 bases). The CDR3 is 11 amino acids. Germline V gene lookup returns CDR1 SNHLY and CDR2 FYNNEI. V lost 4 bases to trimming and J lost 8 bases, with 8 bases between them. The CDR3 is CASSGNRGYTF. CDR3 bases: TGTGCCAGCAGTGGAAACAGGGGCTACACCTTC.

In this sample, this clonotype turned up a few times. The rearrangement links TRBV7-7 to TRBJ1-1, with D unclear. There are 13 residues in the CDR3. The V end lost 5 bases, the J end lost 1 base, and 8 bases lay between the germline ends. Germline V gene data show CDR1 as SSHAT and CDR2 as FNYEAQ (reference sequence). CDR3 sequence (DNA): TGTGCCAGCAGCCTGAACGAGAACACTGAAGCTTTCTTT. It encodes CASSLNENTEAFF.

The genes are TRBV6-5 and TRBJ1-1; the D is unclear. Germline lookup yields CDR1 MNHEY and CDR2 SVGAGI. This CDR3 is built from 13 residues. Between the trimmed V and J ends, which lost 6 bases and 1 base, there was a span of 9 bases. The CDR3, as DNA: TGTGCCAGCAGGACCGGGGAGAACACTGAAGCTTTCTTT. This encodes CASRTGENTEAFF.

This clonotype has at least ten counts. V usage is TRBV25-1 and J usage is TRBJ2-1; tentative D call: TRBD1 (5 bases). CDR1 is MGHDK and CDR2 is SYGVNS in the germline V gene. V was trimmed by 4 bases and J by 5 bases, leaving 15 bases between them. The CDR3 runs 15 residues. CDR3 DNA sequence: TGTGCCAGCAGTGCCCCGGCAGGGAACCACAATGAGCAGTTCTTC. This encodes CASSAPAGNHNEQFF.

This clonotype was detected only once. The chain is built from TRBV6-5 and TRBJ2-1, with D possibly TRBD2 on 7 matching bases. The CDR3 runs 15 residues. Per germline, CDR1 MNHEY and CDR2 SVGAGI. Deletions cut 2 bases from V and 7 bases from J, with 15 bases between. Written as DNA, the CDR3 is TGTGCCAGCAGTTACGGGCGGGGGACATCGAATGAGCAGTTCTTC. Translation gives CASSYGRGTSNEQFF.